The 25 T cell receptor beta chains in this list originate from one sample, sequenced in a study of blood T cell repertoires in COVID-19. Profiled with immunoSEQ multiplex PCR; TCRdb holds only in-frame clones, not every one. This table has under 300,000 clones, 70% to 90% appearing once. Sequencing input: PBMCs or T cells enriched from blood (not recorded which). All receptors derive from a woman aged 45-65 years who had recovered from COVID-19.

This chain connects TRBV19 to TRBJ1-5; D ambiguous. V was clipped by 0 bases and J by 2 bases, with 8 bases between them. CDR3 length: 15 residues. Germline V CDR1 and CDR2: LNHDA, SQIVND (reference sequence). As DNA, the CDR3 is TGTGCCAGTAGTATAGACGAGGGCGGCAATCAGCCCCAGCATTTT. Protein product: CASSIDEGGNQPQHF.

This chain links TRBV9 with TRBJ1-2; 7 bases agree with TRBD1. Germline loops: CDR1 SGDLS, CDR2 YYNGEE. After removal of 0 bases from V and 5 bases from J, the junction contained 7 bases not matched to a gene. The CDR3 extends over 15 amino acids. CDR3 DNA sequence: TGTGCCAGCAGCGTAGGGGAAGGGGGCTTATATGGCTACACCTTC. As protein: CASSVGEGGLYGYTF.

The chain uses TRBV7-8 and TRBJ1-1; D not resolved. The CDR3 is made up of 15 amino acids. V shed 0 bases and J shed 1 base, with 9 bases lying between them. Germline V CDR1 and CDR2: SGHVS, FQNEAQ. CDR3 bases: TGTGCCAGCAGCTTAGCGTGGCTCAGGAACACTGAAGCTTTCTTT. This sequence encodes CASSLAWLRNTEAFF. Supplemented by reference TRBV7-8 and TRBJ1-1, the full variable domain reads GAGVSQSPRYKVAKRGQDVALRCDPISGHVSLFWYQQALGQGPEFLTYFQNEAQLDKSGLPSDRFFAERPEGSVSTLKIQRTQQEDSAVYLCASSLAWLRNTEAFFGQGTRLTVV.

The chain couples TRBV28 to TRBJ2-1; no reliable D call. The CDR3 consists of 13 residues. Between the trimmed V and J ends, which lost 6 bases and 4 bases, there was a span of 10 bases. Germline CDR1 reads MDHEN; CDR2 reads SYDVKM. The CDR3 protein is CASRAASYNEQFF. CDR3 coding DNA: TGTGCCAGCAGGGCAGCGTCATACAATGAGCAGTTCTTC.

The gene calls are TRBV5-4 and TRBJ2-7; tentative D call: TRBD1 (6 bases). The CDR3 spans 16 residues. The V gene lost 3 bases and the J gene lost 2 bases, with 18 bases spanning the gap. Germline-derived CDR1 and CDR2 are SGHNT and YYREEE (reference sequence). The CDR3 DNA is TGTGCCAGCAGCTCAAGGGGACACCGAGGGGCCTACGAGCAGTACTTC. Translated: CASSSRGHRGAYEQYF.

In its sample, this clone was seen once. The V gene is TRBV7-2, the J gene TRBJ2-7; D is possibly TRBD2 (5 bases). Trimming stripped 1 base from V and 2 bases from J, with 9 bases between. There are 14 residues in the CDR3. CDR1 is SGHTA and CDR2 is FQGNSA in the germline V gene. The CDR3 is CASSLVPGAYEQYF. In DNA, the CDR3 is TGTGCCAGCAGCTTAGTGCCCGGGGCCTACGAGCAGTACTTC.

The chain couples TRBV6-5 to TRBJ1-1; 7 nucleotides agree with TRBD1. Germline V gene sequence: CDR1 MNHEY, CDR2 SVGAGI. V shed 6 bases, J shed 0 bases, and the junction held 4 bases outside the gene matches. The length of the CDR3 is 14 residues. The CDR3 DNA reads TGTGCCAGCAGCGATACAGGGGTGAACACTGAAGCTTTCTTT. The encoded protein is CASSDTGVNTEAFF.

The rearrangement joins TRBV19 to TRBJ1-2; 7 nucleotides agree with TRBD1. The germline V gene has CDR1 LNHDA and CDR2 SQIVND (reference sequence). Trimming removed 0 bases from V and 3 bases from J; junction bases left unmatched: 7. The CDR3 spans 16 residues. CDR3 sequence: CASSIDRTGTDYGYTF. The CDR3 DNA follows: TGTGCCAGTAGTATAGATCGAACCGGGACAGACTATGGCTACACCTTC.

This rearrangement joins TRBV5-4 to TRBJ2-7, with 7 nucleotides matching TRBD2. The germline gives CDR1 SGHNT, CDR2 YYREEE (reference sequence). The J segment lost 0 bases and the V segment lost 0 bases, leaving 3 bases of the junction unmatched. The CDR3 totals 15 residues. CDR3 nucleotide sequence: TGTGCCAGCAGCTTGGCTAGCGGCCTCTCCTACGAGCAGTACTTC. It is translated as CASSLASGLSYEQYF.

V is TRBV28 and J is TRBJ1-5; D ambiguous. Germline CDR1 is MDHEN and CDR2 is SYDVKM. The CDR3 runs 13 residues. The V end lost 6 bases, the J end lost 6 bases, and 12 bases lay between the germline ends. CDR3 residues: CASRSRTIQPQHF. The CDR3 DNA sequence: TGTGCCAGCAGGTCGAGGACTATTCAGCCCCAGCATTTT.

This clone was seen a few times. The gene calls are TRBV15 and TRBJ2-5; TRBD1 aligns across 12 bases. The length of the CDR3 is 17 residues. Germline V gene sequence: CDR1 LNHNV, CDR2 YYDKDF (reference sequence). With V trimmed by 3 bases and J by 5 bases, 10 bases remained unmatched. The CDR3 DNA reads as TGTGCCACCAGCAGCTCAAGGGCGGGACAGGGGGCGGAGACCCAGTACTTC. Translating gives CATSSSRAGQGAETQYF.

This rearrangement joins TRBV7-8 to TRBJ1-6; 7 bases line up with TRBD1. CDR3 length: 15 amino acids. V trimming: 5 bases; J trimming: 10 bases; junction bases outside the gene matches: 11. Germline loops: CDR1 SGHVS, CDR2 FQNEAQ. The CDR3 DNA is TGTGCCAGCAGCGCAAAGACAGGGTTGGGATCACCCCTCCACTTT. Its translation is CASSAKTGLGSPLHF.

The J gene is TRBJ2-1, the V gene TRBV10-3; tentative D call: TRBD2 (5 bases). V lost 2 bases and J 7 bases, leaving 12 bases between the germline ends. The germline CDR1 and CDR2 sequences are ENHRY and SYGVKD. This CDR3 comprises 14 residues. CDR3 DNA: TGTGCCATCAGTGAGCCGGCGGGCGGGAATGAGCAGTTCTTC. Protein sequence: CAISEPAGGNEQFF.

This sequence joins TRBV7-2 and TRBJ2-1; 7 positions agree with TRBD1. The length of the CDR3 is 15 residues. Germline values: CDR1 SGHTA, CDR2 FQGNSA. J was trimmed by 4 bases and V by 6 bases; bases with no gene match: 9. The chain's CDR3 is CASRHYRGLYNEQFF. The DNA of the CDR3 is TGTGCCAGCAGACATTACAGGGGTCTGTACAATGAGCAGTTCTTC.

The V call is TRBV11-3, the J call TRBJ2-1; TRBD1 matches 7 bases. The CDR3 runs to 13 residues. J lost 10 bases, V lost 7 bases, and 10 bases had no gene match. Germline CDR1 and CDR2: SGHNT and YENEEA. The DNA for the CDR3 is TGTGCCAGCACCGCACACGGGACAGCCGAGCAGTTCTTC. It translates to CASTAHGTAEQFF.

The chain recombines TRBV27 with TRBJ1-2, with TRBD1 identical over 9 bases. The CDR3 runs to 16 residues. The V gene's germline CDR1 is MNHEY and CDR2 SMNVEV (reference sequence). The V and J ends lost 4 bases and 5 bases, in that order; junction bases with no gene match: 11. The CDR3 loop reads CASSSPGTGLGYGYTF. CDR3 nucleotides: TGTGCCAGCAGTTCCCCAGGGACAGGGCTCGGGTATGGCTACACCTTC.

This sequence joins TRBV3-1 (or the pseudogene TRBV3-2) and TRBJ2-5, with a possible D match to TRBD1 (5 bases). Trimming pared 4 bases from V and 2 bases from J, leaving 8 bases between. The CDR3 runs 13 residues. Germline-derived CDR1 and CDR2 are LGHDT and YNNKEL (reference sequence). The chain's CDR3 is CASSRDRQETQYF. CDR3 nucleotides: TGTGCCAGCAGCCGAGACAGACAAGAGACCCAGTACTTC.

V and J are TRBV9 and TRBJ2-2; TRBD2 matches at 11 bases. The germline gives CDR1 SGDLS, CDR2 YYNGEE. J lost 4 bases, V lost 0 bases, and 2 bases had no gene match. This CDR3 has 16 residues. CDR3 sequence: CASSVATSGSTGELFF. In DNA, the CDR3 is TGTGCCAGCAGCGTAGCTACTAGCGGGAGCACCGGGGAGCTGTTTTTT.

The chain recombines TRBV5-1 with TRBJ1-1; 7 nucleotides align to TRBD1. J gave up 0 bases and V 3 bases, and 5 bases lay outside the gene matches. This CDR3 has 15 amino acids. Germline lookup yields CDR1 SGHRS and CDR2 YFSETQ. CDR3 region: CASSWGTAMNTEAFF. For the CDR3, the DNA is TGCGCCAGCAGCTGGGGGACAGCAATGAACACTGAAGCTTTCTTT.

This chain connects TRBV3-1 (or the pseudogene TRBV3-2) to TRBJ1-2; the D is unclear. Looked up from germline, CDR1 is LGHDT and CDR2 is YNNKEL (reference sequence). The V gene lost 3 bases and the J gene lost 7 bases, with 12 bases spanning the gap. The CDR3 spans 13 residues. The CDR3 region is CASSQGSHRGYTF. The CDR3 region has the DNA TGTGCCAGCAGCCAGGGCAGTCACCGTGGCTACACCTTC.

The CDR3 loop reads CASSTGLAGGGYNEQFF. The CDR3 coding sequence is TGTGCCAGCAGCACTGGACTAGCGGGAGGCGGCTACAATGAGCAGTTCTTC. The chain uses TRBV28 and TRBJ2-1, with TRBD2 matching 14 bases. The CDR3 sequence is 17 residues long. With 6 bases clipped from V and 3 bases from J, the junction kept 7 bases outside the gene matches. Germline V lookup: CDR1 MDHEN, CDR2 SYDVKM.

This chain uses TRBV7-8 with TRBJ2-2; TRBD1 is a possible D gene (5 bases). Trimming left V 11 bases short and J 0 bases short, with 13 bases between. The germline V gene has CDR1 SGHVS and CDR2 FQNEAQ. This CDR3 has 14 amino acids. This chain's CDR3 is CASWPGTNTGELFF. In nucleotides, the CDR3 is TGTGCCTCATGGCCAGGGACGAACACCGGGGAGCTGTTTTTT.

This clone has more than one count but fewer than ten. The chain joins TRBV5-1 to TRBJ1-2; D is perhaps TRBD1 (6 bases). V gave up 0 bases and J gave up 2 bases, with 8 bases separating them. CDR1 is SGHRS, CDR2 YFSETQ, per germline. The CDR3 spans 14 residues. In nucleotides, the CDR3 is TGCGCCAGCAGCTTGGGGACAGCCAACTATGGCTACACCTTC. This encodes CASSLGTANYGYTF.

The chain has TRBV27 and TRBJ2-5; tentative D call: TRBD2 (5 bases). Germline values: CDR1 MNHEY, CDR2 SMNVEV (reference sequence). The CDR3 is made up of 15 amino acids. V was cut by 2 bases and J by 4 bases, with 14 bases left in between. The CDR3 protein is CASSLGRSRRETQYF. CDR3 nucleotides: TGTGCCAGCAGTTTAGGGAGATCGAGACGAGAGACCCAGTACTTC.

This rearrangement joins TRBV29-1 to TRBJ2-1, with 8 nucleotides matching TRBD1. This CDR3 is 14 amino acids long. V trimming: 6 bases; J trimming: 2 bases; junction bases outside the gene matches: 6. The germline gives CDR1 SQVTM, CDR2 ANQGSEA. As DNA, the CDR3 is TGCAGCGTGGGACAGGTTTCCCCCTACAATGAGCAGTTCTTC. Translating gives CSVGQVSPYNEQFF.